These T cell receptor beta chains were read from a single sample in a study of T cell changes during pregnancy in multiple sclerosis. The table came from immunoSEQ multiplex PCR; TCRdb's copy has only in-frame clones and leaves some out. The sample records about 70,000 clones, around 90% being singletons. The specimen comprised peripheral blood, sampled in the second trimester of pregnancy. The receptors were gathered from a female donor in good health, enrolled as a control in a pregnancy study. CDR3s include the opening cysteine and the closing phenylalanine or tryptophan. D genes are given only for firm matches. Rows give clone size only sometimes, using once, few, many, or a class for an expanded clone.

>.|TRBD1|TRBV7-2|TRBJ1-2
CASSSPGQVFNYGYTF
TGTGCCAGCAGCTCTCCGGGACAGGTCTTTAACTATGGCTACACCTTC
>few|.|TRBV19|TRBJ1-5
CASSIGNQPQHF
TGTGCCAGTAGTATCGGCAATCAGCCCCAGCATTTT
>.|TRBD1|TRBV6-6|TRBJ2-7
CAVRDRGYEQYF
TGTGCCGTACGGGACAGAGGATACGAGCAGTACTTC
>.|.|TRBV7-8|TRBJ2-3
CASSLIRGVRTDTQYF
TGTGCCAGCAGCTTAATCAGGGGGGTCCGCACAGATACGCAGTATTTT
>.|.|TRBV9|TRBJ1-2
CASSPLTGGVDGYTF
TGTGCCAGCAGCCCCCTCACGGGGGGCGTGGATGGCTACACCTTC
>.|TRBD2|TRBV7-8|TRBJ2-5
CASRLAGGFETQYF
TGTGCCAGCAGGCTAGCGGGGGGTTTCGAGACCCAGTACTTC
>.|TRBD1|TRBV6-4|TRBJ2-2
CASSAGTGETGELFF
TGTGCCAGCAGTGCTGGGACAGGGGAAACCGGGGAGCTGTTTTTT
>.|TRBD1|TRBV9|TRBJ1-5
CASSVSSGQQLHF
TGTGCCAGCAGCGTTAGTTCGGGACAGCAACTACATTTT
>.|.|TRBV7-2|TRBJ1-5
CASGRTGQWGSLPQHF
TGTGCCAGCGGCCGTACCGGACAGTGGGGTAGTTTGCCCCAGCATTTT
>.|TRBD1|TRBV29-1|TRBJ2-3
CSTVYGTDVKDTQYF
TGCAGCACCGTTTACGGGACAGACGTGAAAGATACGCAGTATTTT
>.|.|TRBV19|TRBJ1-1
CASSIVTGLMNTEAFF
TGTGCCAGTAGTATTGTAACAGGTCTCATGAACACTGAAGCTTTCTTT
>.|TRBD1|TRBV5-1|TRBJ1-1
CASSPGQGLTEAFF
TGCGCCAGCTCACCGGGACAGGGCTTGACTGAAGCTTTCTTT
>.|TRBD2|TRBV18|TRBJ2-7
CASSRPTGTNSYEQYF
TGTGCCAGCTCCCGGCCGACCGGGACTAACTCCTACGAGCAGTACTTC
>.|TRBD1|TRBV12-5|TRBJ1-5
CASGLEQGAQPQHF
TGTGCTAGTGGTTTGGAGCAGGGGGCCCAGCCCCAGCATTTT
>.|.|TRBV18|TRBJ1-3
CASTTGLRNTIYF
TGTGCCAGCACTACCGGTCTGCGAAACACCATATATTTT
>.|.|TRBV11-2|TRBJ2-7
CASSSTGTQLRKQYF
TGTGCCAGCAGCTCTACCGGGACACAACTACGAAAGCAGTACTTC
>.|.|TRBV15|TRBJ2-5
CATSPPAGETQYF
TGTGCCACCAGCCCCCCCGCCGGGGAGACCCAGTACTTC
>.|.|TRBV7-9|TRBJ2-7
CASSLGGKGYEQYF
TGTGCCAGCAGCTTAGGAGGGAAGGGTTACGAGCAGTACTTC
>.|TRBD1|TRBV28|TRBJ2-7
CASSQTPGTGSYEQYF
TGTGCCAGCAGTCAGACCCCCGGGACAGGGTCCTACGAGCAGTACTTC
>.|.|TRBV5-1|TRBJ2-1
CASSGQDNEQFF
TGCGCCAGCAGCGGGCAGGACAATGAGCAGTTCTTC
>.|.|TRBV11-2|TRBJ2-1
CASSLRGISSYNEQFF
TGTGCCAGCAGCTTAAGGGGCATTAGCTCCTACAATGAGCAGTTCTTC
>few|.|TRBV7-2|TRBJ2-3
CASSPAPLASGTDTQYF
TGTGCCAGCAGCCCCGCCCCCCTAGCGTCGGGCACAGATACGCAGTATTTT
>.|.|TRBV4-2|TRBJ1-6
CASSGGSSYNSPLHF
TGTGCCAGCAGCGGAGGAAGCTCCTATAATTCACCCCTCCACTTT
>once|TRBD2|TRBV27|TRBJ2-2
CASSLQQGGGPGGELFF
TGTGCCAGCAGTTTGCAACAGGGCGGGGGGCCGGGCGGGGAGCTGTTTTTT
>.|TRBD2|TRBV27|TRBJ2-7
CASSLYAGGAYEQYF
TGTGCCAGCAGTTTATATGCCGGGGGGGCGTACGAGCAGTACTTC
>.|TRBD2|TRBV4-1|TRBJ2-5
CASSRVLAGVLETQYF
TGCGCCAGCAGCCGCGTCCTAGCGGGGGTGCTAGAGACCCAGTACTTC
>.|TRBD2|TRBV30|TRBJ2-5
CACERTSLETQYF
TGTGCGTGTGAAAGGACTAGCTTAGAGACCCAGTACTTC
>once|.|TRBV6-5|TRBJ1-2
CASSYDSGSGYGYTF
TGTGCCAGCAGTTACGATTCGGGGAGCGGCTATGGCTACACCTTC
>.|TRBD1|TRBV15|TRBJ1-2
CATSGRGAWGYTF
TGTGCCACCAGCGGCAGGGGGGCGTGGGGCTACACCTTC
>.|.|TRBV18|TRBJ1-3
CASSPIEQGINTIYF
TGTGCCAGCTCACCAATCGAACAGGGAATCAACACCATATATTTT
>.|.|TRBV19|TRBJ2-4
CASSSPGGLGGNKNIQYF
TGTGCCAGTAGTAGCCCCGGGGGTTTAGGGGGCAACAAAAACATTCAGTACTTC
>.|.|TRBV7-2|TRBJ2-1
CASSFSQNEQFF
TGTGCCAGCAGCTTTTCACAAAATGAGCAGTTCTTC
>once|.|TRBV7-2|TRBJ1-1
CASSLGYTGRGGTEAFF
TGTGCCAGCAGCTTAGGGTACACGGGCAGGGGAGGGACTGAAGCTTTCTTT
>once|.|TRBV18|TRBJ1-4
CASSPLGSRGNEKLFF
TGTGCCAGCTCACCGCTGGGCTCCCGGGGGAATGAAAAACTGTTTTTT
>.|.|TRBV7-2|TRBJ1-2
CASSSMQGPGYTF
TGTGCCAGCAGCTCGATGCAGGGGCCTGGCTACACCTTC
>once|TRBD2|TRBV10-2|TRBJ2-5
CASRRGVGETQYF
TGCGCCAGCAGGCGGGGGGTGGGAGAGACCCAGTACTTC
>.|.|TRBV7-6|TRBJ1-1
CASSLGQENTEAFF
TGTGCCAGCAGCTTAGGGCAGGAGAACACTGAAGCTTTCTTT
>.|.|TRBV28|TRBJ1-2
CASTPPGINYGYTF
TGTGCCAGCACCCCCCCGGGGATAAACTATGGCTACACCTTC
>.|TRBD1|TRBV2|TRBJ1-2
CASSGQGQASGRTF
TGTGCCAGCAGTGGACAGGGTCAAGCGTCGGGGCGTACCTTC
>.|TRBD2|TRBV7-2|TRBJ2-7
CASSLASSGAIYEQYF
TGTGCCAGCAGCTTAGCGAGTAGCGGGGCCATCTACGAGCAGTACTTC
>.|TRBD1|TRBV2|TRBJ2-6
CASRGPGQGSSGANVLTF
TGTGCCAGCAGGGGACCGGGACAGGGGAGCTCTGGGGCCAACGTCCTGACTTTC
>.|TRBD2|TRBV25-1|TRBJ2-3
CASSDGERGVWDTQYF
TGTGCCAGCAGTGATGGGGAGCGGGGGGTGTGGGATACGCAGTATTTT
>.|TRBD1|TRBV27|TRBJ1-2
CASSSVDRSNYGYTF
TGTGCCAGCAGTTCCGTGGACAGGTCTAACTATGGCTACACCTTC
>.|.|TRBV2|TRBJ2-1
CASSATLAGNEQFF
TGTGCCAGCAGTGCCACACTAGCTGGGAATGAGCAGTTCTTC
>.|.|TRBV4-3|TRBJ2-5
CASSQAPGDQETQYF
TGCGCCAGCAGCCAAGCCCCCGGGGACCAAGAGACCCAGTACTTC
>.|.|TRBV4-1|TRBJ2-2
CASSQIDRNTGELFF
TGCGCCAGCAGCCAAATTGACAGGAACACCGGGGAGCTGTTTTTT